This TCR beta chain comes out of a study of blood T cells in healthy people across ages. Worth noting for this clonotype: Its specificity is not known.

For the second PCR, which ran for roughly 6 to 11 cycles, a sample-barcoded 5' primer and a J-beta primer mix were used. TCRdb called the 5' RACE reads again in MiXCR, with one record for every CDR3 protein. Of about 1.5 million distinct CDR3 sequences in the sample, around 40% were seen once. The CDR3 has 14 residues. V was cut by 9 bases and J by 3 bases, with 18 bases left in between. Overall study results and limits: Strong correlation was found linking TCR beta diversity to naive T cell percentage.

The chain carries TRBV12-3 or TRBV12-4 and TRBJ2-7; D possibly uses TRBD1 or TRBD2 (5 bases each). The sequence came from a woman under 30 in good health. Sequenced sample: blood. The CDR3 DNA is TGTGCCAGAGCGGATGGAGCGAGGGGCTACGAGCAGTACTTC. Protein sequence: CARADGARGYEQYF.